What follows describes a single T cell receptor beta chain. Its antigen is not known. This record comes from a study of cytomegalovirus exposure and HLA in healthy donors. Study-wide results and caveats: In an earlier analysis, about 87% or about 30%: the productive usage of most TCR beta V segments. Researchers left out some V segments, among them TRBV6-2 and TRBV6-3, as indistinguishable.

Trimming removed 3 bases from V and 8 bases from J; junction bases left unmatched: 10. The CDR3 runs to 15 residues. CDR1 is MNHEY and CDR2 is SVGAGI in the germline V gene. The PCR employed 60 Vbeta primers together with 13 Jbeta primers. Method: immunoSEQ multiplex PCR; TCRdb's copy keeps in-frame clones and lacks some. Here the sample spans 150,000 to 200,000 clones, approximately 84% being singletons. The clonotype originates from a girl less than two years old in good health and CMV-seronegative. The chain joins TRBV6-5 to TRBJ2-1; 7 nucleotides line up with TRBD1. Sequences were obtained from PBMCs. The CDR3 sequence: CASSYFRDSKYEQFF. The CDR3 DNA is TGTGCCAGCAGTTATTTCCGGGACAGTAAATATGAGCAGTTCTTC.